The rows below give T cell receptor beta chains drawn from one sample of a study of spatial heterogeneity in lung cancer. TCRdb reprocessed the 5' RACE reads via MiXCR and lists one record per CDR3 protein. The data contain 35,000 to 45,000 distinct CDR3 sequences, around 21% of them singletons. Here the sequenced sample was PBMCs, taken at follow-up. The source is a female donor with early-stage non-small cell lung cancer. CDR3s include the opening cysteine and the closing phenylalanine or tryptophan. Fields, in order: CDR3 DNA, CDR3 protein, D gene, V gene, J gene, clone size. A D gene is named only where the DNA matches it firmly. Clone size is shown for a subset of rows, as once, few, many or a class of expanded clone.

TGTGCCAGCAGCCAATTTTCCCTCGGACAGGGAGAGACCCAGTACTTC	CASSQFSLGQGETQYF	TRBD1	TRBV3-1	TRBJ2-5	many
TGTGCCAGCTCTGTAGACCTCCTCTACAATGAGCAGTTCTTC	CASSVDLLYNEQFF	.	TRBV18	TRBJ2-1	few
TGTGCCACGGGACAGGGGAGGGGTACTGAAGCTTTCTTT	CATGQGRGTEAFF	TRBD1	TRBV10-3	TRBJ1-1	few
TGTGCCAGCAGCCAAGAGAGCCAAGAGACCCAGTACTTC	CASSQESQETQYF	.	TRBV3-1	TRBJ2-5	once
TGTGCCAGCAGTTTTTATGAAGAGACCCAGTACTTC	CASSFYEETQYF	.	TRBV12-3/TRBV12-4	TRBJ2-5	.
TGTGCCAGCAGCTTAGATCCCATCCAGCGGGAAGAGGACAATGAGCAGTTCTTC	CASSLDPIQREEDNEQFF	TRBD2	TRBV11-3	TRBJ2-1	many
TGTGCCCTGGATAGGGGTTCGCGAAACACCATATATTTT	CALDRGSRNTIYF	.	TRBV30	TRBJ1-3	few
TGTGCCAGCAGCTTGGACCGGGGCCGACAAGAGACCCAGTACTTC	CASSLDRGRQETQYF	.	TRBV5-4	TRBJ2-5	many
TGTGCCAGCAGCGTAAGTGGGACAGCGGGCGAGACCCAGTACTTC	CASSVSGTAGETQYF	.	TRBV9	TRBJ2-5	many
TGTGCCAGCAGCACCAGCGGGAGAAGGACCGGGGAGCTGTTTTTT	CASSTSGRRTGELFF	TRBD2	TRBV28	TRBJ2-2	.
TGTGCCAGTAGTATAACTGACGGCTCCTACAATGAGCAGTTCTTC	CASSITDGSYNEQFF	.	TRBV19	TRBJ2-1	many
TGCGCCAGCACTGATTCTAACTATGGCTACACCTTC	CASTDSNYGYTF	.	TRBV5-1	TRBJ1-2	few
TGTGCTAGCAGCCCCGGGGCAGGGGGGGGCTACGAGCAGTACTTC	CASSPGAGGGYEQYF	.	TRBV7-7	TRBJ2-7	many
TGTGCCAGCAGCCAAGATTATGGAGGGGCGGGAACCGGGGAGCTGTTTTTT	CASSQDYGGAGTGELFF	.	TRBV4-2	TRBJ2-2	.
TGTGCCAGCAGTTGGTGGGGCCGGGAGGGCAATGAGCAGTTCTTC	CASSWWGREGNEQFF	TRBD2	TRBV7-2	TRBJ2-1	many
TGTGCCAGCAGCTACACCGGGGGGCCGGCGGATACGCAGTATTTT	CASSYTGGPADTQYF	.	TRBV7-3	TRBJ2-3	few
TGTGCCAGCAGCCAACACCCGGACAGGGGATCCTACGAGCAGTACTTC	CASSQHPDRGSYEQYF	TRBD1	TRBV3-1	TRBJ2-7	.
TGCAGCGCCCGGCAGGGGGGAGAAAAACTGTTTTTT	CSARQGGEKLFF	TRBD1	TRBV29-1	TRBJ1-4	.
TGCGCCAGCAGCTTGGACCTAGATACGCAGTATTTT	CASSLDLDTQYF	.	TRBV5-1	TRBJ2-3	few
TGTGCCAGCATCCGGGGGCGCGAGCAAGAGACCCAGTACTTC	CASIRGREQETQYF	.	TRBV21-1	TRBJ2-5	.
TGTGCCAGCGGGTCAAGGGGCTTTCAGCCCCAGCATTTT	CASGSRGFQPQHF	.	TRBV6-5	TRBJ1-5	many
TGTGCCAGCAGCCGGGCCCGGGATGAGCAGTTCTTC	CASSRARDEQFF	.	TRBV7-2	TRBJ2-1	many
TGTGCCAGCAGCCAACAGGGGGGGAACACTGAAGCTTTCTTT	CASSQQGGNTEAFF	TRBD1	TRBV3-1	TRBJ1-1	.
TGTGCCAGCAGACCGACTAGCGGGAGACACCAAGAGACCCAGTACTTC	CASRPTSGRHQETQYF	TRBD2	TRBV27	TRBJ2-5	many
TGTGCCAGCAGCTTCGCCGGGACAGCATACAATGAGCAGTTCTTC	CASSFAGTAYNEQFF	TRBD1	TRBV11-1	TRBJ2-1	few
TGTGCCAGCAGTGAAGAGACCCTGAAAGAGACCCAGTACTTC	CASSEETLKETQYF	.	TRBV2	TRBJ2-5	many
TGTGCCAGCAGCCCCCACAGGGGACCTAACTATGGCTACACCTTC	CASSPHRGPNYGYTF	TRBD1	TRBV7-3	TRBJ1-2	few
TGTGCCAGCAGTTCTGTCCCCGCGCTGGATCAGTACTTC	CASSSVPALDQYF	.	TRBV27	TRBJ2-4	few
TGTGCCAGCAGAGAGCCTCTAAGGAAATACGAGCAGTACTTC	CASREPLRKYEQYF	.	TRBV6-1	TRBJ2-7	.
TGTGCCAGCAGGGATCACGCCGGGACAGGGGGTTACAATGAGCAGTTCTTC	CASRDHAGTGGYNEQFF	TRBD1	TRBV11-2	TRBJ2-1	.
TGCAGTGCTAGGATTAGAAACAATGAGCAGTTCTTC	CSARIRNNEQFF	.	TRBV20-1	TRBJ2-1	few
TGTGCCAGCAGTCCCGGGACCCGCTTTGTTGAGACCCAGTACTTC	CASSPGTRFVETQYF	.	TRBV14	TRBJ2-5	few
TGCGCCAGCAGAGACAGGGCGAACACCGGGGAGCTGTTTTTT	CASRDRANTGELFF	TRBD1	TRBV5-1	TRBJ2-2	few
TGTGCCAGCAGTCCAGGGCCCCAGGGAGGCACTGAAGCTTTCTTT	CASSPGPQGGTEAFF	.	TRBV27	TRBJ1-1	few
TGCAGTGCTAGACCCTTCGCCAGGGGGTCGGGGTACAATCAGCCCCAGCATTTT	CSARPFARGSGYNQPQHF	TRBD1	TRBV20-1	TRBJ1-5	.
TGCAGCGTTTACAGGGGTGGAGTGAACACTGAAGCTTTCTTT	CSVYRGGVNTEAFF	TRBD1	TRBV29-1	TRBJ1-1	many
TGTGCCAGCAGCTTTCGGACAGGACAAAACATTCAGTACTTC	CASSFRTGQNIQYF	TRBD1	TRBV7-8	TRBJ2-4	.
TGTGCCAGCAGTGAGCAGACCGCAGATACGCAGTATTTT	CASSEQTADTQYF	.	TRBV25-1	TRBJ2-3	few
TGCAGTGCTCAGAACGATCGGGGGGGTCGTCTGTACAATGAGCAGTTCTTC	CSAQNDRGGRLYNEQFF	TRBD2	TRBV20-1	TRBJ2-1	.
TGTGCCTGGACCGGGACAGCGTACGAGCAGTACTTC	CAWTGTAYEQYF	TRBD1	TRBV30	TRBJ2-7	.
TGTGCCAGCAGCTTCTTAACAGAGAATCAGCCCCAGCATTTT	CASSFLTENQPQHF	.	TRBV7-9	TRBJ1-5	few
TGTGCCAGCAGCTCCGGGACAGGGGGAGAGACCCAGTACTTC	CASSSGTGGETQYF	TRBD1	TRBV25-1	TRBJ2-5	once
TGTGCCAGCAGCCAAGATTGGGGGGATACGCAGTATTTT	CASSQDWGDTQYF	.	TRBV14	TRBJ2-3	.
TGTGCCAGCAGCCAAGGAGCGGCGGCTAACTCCTACGAGCAGTACTTC	CASSQGAAANSYEQYF	.	TRBV3-1	TRBJ2-7	many
TGTGCCAGCAGCCGGGACCTATGGAACACCGGGGAGCTGTTTTTT	CASSRDLWNTGELFF	.	TRBV7-9	TRBJ2-2	many
TGTGCCAGTAGTACGGACCGGTACACAGATACGCAGTATTTT	CASSTDRYTDTQYF	.	TRBV19	TRBJ2-3	few
TGTGCCAGCAGCTACAGGGAAGGGAGCACTGAAGCTTTCTTT	CASSYREGSTEAFF	.	TRBV12-3/TRBV12-4	TRBJ1-1	.